The rows below give T cell receptor beta chains drawn from one sample of a study of cytomegalovirus exposure and HLA in healthy donors. The table came from immunoSEQ multiplex PCR; TCRdb's copy has only in-frame clones and leaves some out. The sample holds approximately 44,000 clones, more than 65% seen once. The specimen sequenced was PBMCs. These receptors were taken from a man aged 50-59 years in good health and CMV-seronegative. The CDR3 runs from the conserved cysteine through the conserved F or W. A D gene is named only where the DNA matches it firmly. Some rows have no size entry. The others give once, few or many, or a class for an expanded clone.

size: NA
D: NA
V: TRBV5-4
J: TRBJ2-7
CDR3: CASSLARTDSKQYF
DNA: TGTGCCAGCAGCTTGGCACGGACAGATAGTAAGCAGTACTTC

size: NA
D: TRBD1
V: TRBV10-3
J: TRBJ2-7
CDR3: CAISEPDRSYEQYF
DNA: TGTGCCATCAGTGAGCCGGACAGGAGCTACGAGCAGTACTTC

size: NA
D: NA
V: TRBV6-5
J: TRBJ2-7
CDR3: CASSRYRVMSYEQYF
DNA: TGTGCCAGCAGTCGTTACAGGGTTATGTCCTACGAGCAGTACTTC

size: NA
D: TRBD2
V: TRBV6-5
J: TRBJ2-3
CDR3: CASSYASSGGSDTQYF
DNA: TGTGCCAGCAGTTACGCGTCTAGCGGGGGATCAGATACGCAGTATTTT

size: once
D: TRBD1
V: TRBV4-1
J: TRBJ1-1
CDR3: CASSRQGNTEAFF
DNA: TGCGCCAGCAGCCGACAGGGAAACACTGAAGCTTTCTTT

size: NA
D: NA
V: TRBV27
J: TRBJ1-1
CDR3: CASKFWQNTEAFF
DNA: TGTGCCAGCAAGTTCTGGCAGAACACTGAAGCTTTCTTT

size: NA
D: TRBD1
V: TRBV6-1
J: TRBJ1-5
CDR3: CASSEPKGAQPQHF
DNA: TGTGCCAGCAGTGAACCTAAGGGGGCTCAGCCCCAGCATTTT

size: NA
D: NA
V: TRBV23-1
J: TRBJ1-3
CDR3: CASSPTGGRVQSGNTIYF
DNA: TGCGCCAGCAGCCCGACGGGCGGCAGGGTCCAATCTGGAAACACCATATATTTT

size: few
D: NA
V: TRBV7-8
J: TRBJ2-7
CDR3: CSCKQGPAYEQYF
DNA: TGTTCTTGCAAGCAGGGGCCGGCCTACGAGCAGTACTTC

size: NA
D: TRBD2
V: TRBV7-9
J: TRBJ2-3
CDR3: CASSPGLAGGDEPQYF
DNA: TGTGCCAGCAGTCCGGGACTAGCGGGGGGTGACGAACCGCAGTATTTT

size: NA
D: TRBD2
V: TRBV19
J: TRBJ2-1
CDR3: CASSAGLAGRDEQFF
DNA: TGTGCCAGTAGTGCGGGACTAGCGGGACGAGATGAGCAGTTCTTC

size: NA
D: TRBD1
V: TRBV6-5
J: TRBJ1-1
CDR3: CASSVRQGNTEAFF
DNA: TGTGCCAGCAGTGTACGACAGGGCAACACTGAAGCTTTCTTT

size: NA
D: TRBD2
V: TRBV4-2
J: TRBJ2-3
CDR3: CASSQGPLAGFPDTQYF
DNA: TGTGCCAGCAGCCAAGGGCCCCTAGCGGGGTTCCCAGATACGCAGTATTTT

size: once
D: TRBD2
V: TRBV6-1
J: TRBJ2-1
CDR3: CASSRGDSYSEQFF
DNA: TGTGCCAGCTCGCGGGGGGACTCCTACAGTGAGCAGTTCTTC

size: NA
D: TRBD2
V: TRBV2
J: TRBJ2-5
CDR3: CASSHGLAGDEEQYF
DNA: TGTGCCAGCAGCCATGGACTAGCGGGAGACGAGGAGCAGTACTTC

size: once
D: NA
V: TRBV7-9
J: TRBJ2-7
CDR3: CASTPAGQTYEQYF
DNA: TGTGCCAGCACCCCGGCGGGACAGACCTACGAGCAGTACTTC

size: NA
D: TRBD1
V: TRBV7-9
J: TRBJ2-1
CDR3: CSSSQGQTYNEQFF
DNA: TGTTCCAGCAGCCAGGGACAGACCTACAATGAGCAGTTCTTC

size: NA
D: TRBD1
V: TRBV28
J: TRBJ1-1
CDR3: CASSSQGGKFF
DNA: TGTGCCAGCAGTTCACAGGGGGGAAAATTCTTT

size: NA
D: TRBD1
V: TRBV5-3
J: TRBJ1-1
CDR3: CARSLARQGQRQSHTEAFF
DNA: TGCGCCAGAAGCTTGGCCAGACAGGGGCAGAGGCAGAGTCACACTGAAGCTTTCTTT

size: NA
D: TRBD2
V: TRBV5-6
J: TRBJ2-1
CDR3: CASSFLAASYNEQFF
DNA: TGTGCCAGCAGCTTTCTAGCGGCCTCCTACAATGAGCAGTTCTTC

size: NA
D: NA
V: TRBV7-9
J: TRBJ1-1
CDR3: CASQRTQGTEAFF
DNA: TGTGCCAGCCAAAGAACGCAGGGCACTGAAGCTTTCTTT

size: NA
D: TRBD2
V: TRBV7-3
J: TRBJ2-3
CDR3: CASSFGAGGTDTQYF
DNA: TGTGCCAGCAGCTTCGGGGCGGGGGGCACAGATACGCAGTATTTT

size: few
D: TRBD2
V: TRBV7-8
J: TRBJ2-1
CDR3: CASSLGLAGLNEQFF
DNA: TGTGCCAGCAGCCTGGGACTAGCGGGACTTAATGAGCAGTTCTTC

size: once
D: TRBD1
V: TRBV5-1
J: TRBJ1-6
CDR3: CASSLVTGDSPLHF
DNA: TGCGCCAGCAGCTTGGTGACAGGGGACTCACCCCTCCACTTT

size: NA
D: TRBD1
V: TRBV7-9
J: TRBJ1-3
CDR3: CATRQGSSGNTIYF
DNA: TGTGCCACGAGACAGGGATCCTCTGGAAACACCATATATTTT

size: few
D: NA
V: TRBV9
J: TRBJ2-3
CDR3: CASSVEGSGPDTQYF
DNA: TGTGCCAGCAGCGTAGAGGGTAGCGGCCCAGATACGCAGTATTTT

size: NA
D: NA
V: TRBV13
J: TRBJ1-1
CDR3: CASSRGGNSEAFF
DNA: TGTGCCAGCAGTAGAGGAGGGAATTCTGAAGCTTTCTTT

size: few
D: TRBD1
V: TRBV5-6
J: TRBJ1-1
CDR3: CASSDPTGDTEAFF
DNA: TGTGCCAGCAGCGATCCGACAGGGGACACTGAAGCTTTCTTT

size: once
D: NA
V: TRBV11-2
J: TRBJ2-5
CDR3: CASSSGETQYF
DNA: TGTGCCAGCAGCTCGGGGGAGACCCAGTACTTC

size: few
D: TRBD2
V: TRBV7-2
J: TRBJ2-7
CDR3: CASSFRTSAIYEQYF
DNA: TGTGCCAGCAGCTTTAGGACTAGCGCTATCTACGAGCAGTACTTC

size: NA
D: NA
V: TRBV18
J: TRBJ2-7
CDR3: CASSPPPGNPTYEQYF
DNA: TGTGCCAGCTCACCACCGCCAGGGAACCCAACCTACGAGCAGTACTTC

size: NA
D: TRBD1
V: TRBV5-1
J: TRBJ2-2
CDR3: CASSRNAGTGGTGELFF
DNA: TGCGCCAGCAGCCGGAATGCCGGGACAGGGGGAACCGGGGAGCTGTTTTTT

size: NA
D: TRBD1
V: TRBV5-6
J: TRBJ2-7
CDR3: CASSLGTGGYYEQYF
DNA: TGTGCCAGCAGCTTGGGGACAGGGGGATACTACGAGCAGTACTTC

size: NA
D: TRBD1
V: TRBV2
J: TRBJ1-1
CDR3: CASSEDLAGGETEAFF
DNA: TGTGCCAGCAGTGAAGACCTGGCAGGGGGCGAGACTGAAGCTTTCTTT

size: NA
D: TRBD1
V: TRBV19
J: TRBJ1-2
CDR3: CASSRQGLPYGYTF
DNA: TGTGCCAGTAGTCGACAGGGCCTCCCCTATGGCTACACCTTC

size: NA
D: NA
V: TRBV7-8
J: TRBJ2-7
CDR3: CASSPDYSTAYEQYF
DNA: TGTGCCAGCAGCCCCGACTACTCAACCGCCTACGAGCAGTACTTC

size: few
D: NA
V: TRBV25-1
J: TRBJ1-4
CDR3: CASSEWGGSNEKLFF
DNA: TGTGCCAGCAGTGAATGGGGGGGCTCGAATGAAAAACTGTTTTTT